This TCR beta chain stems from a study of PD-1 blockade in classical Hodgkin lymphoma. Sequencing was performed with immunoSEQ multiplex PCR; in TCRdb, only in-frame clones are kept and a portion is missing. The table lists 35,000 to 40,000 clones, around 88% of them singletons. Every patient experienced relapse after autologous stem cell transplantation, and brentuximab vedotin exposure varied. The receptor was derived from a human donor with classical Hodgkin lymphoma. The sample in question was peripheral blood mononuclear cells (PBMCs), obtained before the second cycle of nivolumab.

For the CDR3, the DNA is TGTGCCAGCAGCTCTAGGGGGCGGGAGGCGGTGGAGACCCAGTACTTC. Translated: CASSSRGREAVETQYF. This chain uses TRBV11-2 with TRBJ2-5, with a possible D match to TRBD2 (8 bases). Germline lookup yields CDR1 SGHAT and CDR2 FQNNGV. Trimming removed 4 bases at V and 5 bases at J, with 20 bases between. The CDR3 is 16 amino acids.